Shown below are 10 T cell receptor beta chains from a single sample sequenced in a study of blood T cell repertoires in COVID-19. Produced via immunoSEQ multiplex PCR; TCRdb's table is partial and in-frame only. The sample gives about 410,000 clones, about 91% of which show up once; 1.5% to 1.7% is in the top ten. Specimen: peripheral blood. The receptors were gathered from a woman aged 40 to 49 with COVID-19, enrolled during active disease.

The gene calls are TRBV4-2 and TRBJ1-6; a possible D gene is TRBD1 (5 bases). CDR3 length equals 14 residues. V lost 0 bases and J 9 bases, leaving 9 bases between the germline ends. CDR1 LGHNA and CDR2 YNFKEQ come from the germline V gene. In DNA form, the CDR3 reads TGTGCCAGCAGCCAAGAGTCCGGGGGTTCACCCCTCCACTTT. This encodes CASSQESGGSPLHF.

The rearrangement uses TRBV7-2 and TRBJ2-1; 9 bases line up with TRBD2. CDR1 is SGHTA, CDR2 FQGNSA, per germline. The CDR3 is 13 residues long. The V gene end was trimmed by 4 bases and the J gene end by 6 bases; junction bases not matched to a gene: 1. This chain's CDR3 is CASSSTSGNEQFF. The CDR3 nucleotides are TGTGCCAGCAGCTCGACTAGCGGCAATGAGCAGTTCTTC.

The chain recombines TRBV6-2 or TRBV6-3 with TRBJ1-1; D gene ambiguous. Germline lookup yields CDR1 MNHEY and CDR2 SVGEGT. V was cut by 6 bases and J by 3 bases, with 20 bases left in between. The CDR3 length is 16 residues. The chain's CDR3 is CASSPHSIKPDTEAFF. As DNA, the CDR3 is TGTGCCAGCAGCCCACATAGCATCAAACCGGACACTGAAGCTTTCTTT.

This chain connects TRBV5-4 to TRBJ1-1; tentatively, D is TRBD1 (6 bases). Between the trimmed V and J ends, which lost 2 bases and 7 bases, there was a span of 12 bases. The CDR3 is made up of 13 amino acids. The germline CDR1 and CDR2 sequences are SGHNT and YYREEE (reference sequence). In DNA form, the CDR3 reads TGTGCCAGCAGCTTCTGGCAGGGGATTGAAGCTTTCTTT. It translates to CASSFWQGIEAFF.

This clone was seen only once. The chain is built from TRBV27 and TRBJ1-1; D is possibly TRBD1 (5 bases). The ends were cut back, 5 bases at V and 8 bases at J, with 15 bases in the middle. Germline lookup yields CDR1 MNHEY and CDR2 SMNVEV (reference sequence). The CDR3 is 13 residues long. In DNA, the CDR3 is TGTGCCAGCAGTCTAGGACATGGGTTGGAAGCTTTCTTT. It encodes CASSLGHGLEAFF.

The genes are TRBV28 and TRBJ1-2; no clear D gene. The CDR3 sequence is 13 residues long. Trimming pared 2 bases from V and 7 bases from J, leaving 11 bases between. Germline loops: CDR1 MDHEN, CDR2 SYDVKM. CDR3 protein: CASSLGGLGGYTF. CDR3 nucleotide sequence: TGTGCCAGCAGTTTAGGAGGGCTGGGTGGCTACACCTTC.

This clone has more than one count but fewer than ten. CDR3 in DNA: TGTGCCAGCAGTGACAACAGGAGCTATGGCTACACCTTC. Its protein product is CASSDNRSYGYTF. J is TRBJ1-2 and V is TRBV2; D possibly corresponds to TRBD1 (5 bases). The germline V gene has CDR1 SNHLY and CDR2 FYNNEI. The germline V and J ends were trimmed by 3 bases and 4 bases, with 9 bases remaining between them. This CDR3 is built from 13 residues.

The rearrangement uses TRBV30 and TRBJ2-3; TRBD1 matches at 8 bases. The germline V gene has CDR1 GTSNPN and CDR2 SVGIG (reference sequence). CDR3 length: 14 amino acids. V gave up 0 bases and J gave up 3 bases; unmatched junction bases: 2. The CDR3 nucleotides are TGTGCCTGGAGTGTAGGACAGGGTACAGATACGCAGTATTTT. It specifies CAWSVGQGTDTQYF. Variable domain in full (rest from reference TRBV30 and TRBJ2-3): SQTIHQWPATLVQPVGSPLSLECTVEGTSNPNLYWYRQAAGRGLQLLFYSVGIGQISSEVPQNLSASRPQDRQFILSSKKLLLSDSGFYLCAWSVGQGTDTQYFGPGTRLTVL.

The rearrangement uses TRBV30 and TRBJ2-2; tentatively, D is TRBD1 (5 bases). CDR3 length equals 13 residues. Germline lookup yields CDR1 GTSNPN and CDR2 SVGIG (reference sequence). The V and J ends lost 0 bases and 8 bases respectively, with 10 bases between them. The CDR3 coding sequence is TGTGCCTGGAGTGTACTCAGGGTAGGGGAGCTGTTTTTT. Protein: CAWSVLRVGELFF.

The rearrangement links TRBV10-3 to TRBJ2-7; 11 bases map to TRBD2. In germline, CDR1 is ENHRY, CDR2 SYGVKD. Trimming cost V 3 bases and J 3 bases; bases outside gene matches: 4. This CDR3 region has 15 residues. CDR3 sequence: CAISERTSGSYEQYF. CDR3 nucleotides: TGTGCCATCAGTGAACGCACTAGCGGGAGCTACGAGCAGTACTTC.